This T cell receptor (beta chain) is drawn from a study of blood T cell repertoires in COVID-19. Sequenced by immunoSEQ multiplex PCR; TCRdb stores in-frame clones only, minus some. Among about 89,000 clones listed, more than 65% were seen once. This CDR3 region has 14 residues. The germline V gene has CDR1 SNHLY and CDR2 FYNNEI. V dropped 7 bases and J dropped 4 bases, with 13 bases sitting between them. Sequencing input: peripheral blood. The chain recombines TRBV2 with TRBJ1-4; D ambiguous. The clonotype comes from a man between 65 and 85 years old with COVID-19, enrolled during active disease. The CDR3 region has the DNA TGTGCCAGCAAGGTAACCAGGATTAATGAAAAACTGTTTTTT. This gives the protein CASKVTRINEKLFF. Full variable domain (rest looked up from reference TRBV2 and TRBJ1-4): EPEVTQTPSHQVTQMGQEVILRCVPISNHLYFYWYRQILGQKVEFLVSFYNNEISEKSEIFDDQFSVERPDGSNFTLKIRSTKLEDSAMYFCASKVTRINEKLFFGSGTQLSVL.